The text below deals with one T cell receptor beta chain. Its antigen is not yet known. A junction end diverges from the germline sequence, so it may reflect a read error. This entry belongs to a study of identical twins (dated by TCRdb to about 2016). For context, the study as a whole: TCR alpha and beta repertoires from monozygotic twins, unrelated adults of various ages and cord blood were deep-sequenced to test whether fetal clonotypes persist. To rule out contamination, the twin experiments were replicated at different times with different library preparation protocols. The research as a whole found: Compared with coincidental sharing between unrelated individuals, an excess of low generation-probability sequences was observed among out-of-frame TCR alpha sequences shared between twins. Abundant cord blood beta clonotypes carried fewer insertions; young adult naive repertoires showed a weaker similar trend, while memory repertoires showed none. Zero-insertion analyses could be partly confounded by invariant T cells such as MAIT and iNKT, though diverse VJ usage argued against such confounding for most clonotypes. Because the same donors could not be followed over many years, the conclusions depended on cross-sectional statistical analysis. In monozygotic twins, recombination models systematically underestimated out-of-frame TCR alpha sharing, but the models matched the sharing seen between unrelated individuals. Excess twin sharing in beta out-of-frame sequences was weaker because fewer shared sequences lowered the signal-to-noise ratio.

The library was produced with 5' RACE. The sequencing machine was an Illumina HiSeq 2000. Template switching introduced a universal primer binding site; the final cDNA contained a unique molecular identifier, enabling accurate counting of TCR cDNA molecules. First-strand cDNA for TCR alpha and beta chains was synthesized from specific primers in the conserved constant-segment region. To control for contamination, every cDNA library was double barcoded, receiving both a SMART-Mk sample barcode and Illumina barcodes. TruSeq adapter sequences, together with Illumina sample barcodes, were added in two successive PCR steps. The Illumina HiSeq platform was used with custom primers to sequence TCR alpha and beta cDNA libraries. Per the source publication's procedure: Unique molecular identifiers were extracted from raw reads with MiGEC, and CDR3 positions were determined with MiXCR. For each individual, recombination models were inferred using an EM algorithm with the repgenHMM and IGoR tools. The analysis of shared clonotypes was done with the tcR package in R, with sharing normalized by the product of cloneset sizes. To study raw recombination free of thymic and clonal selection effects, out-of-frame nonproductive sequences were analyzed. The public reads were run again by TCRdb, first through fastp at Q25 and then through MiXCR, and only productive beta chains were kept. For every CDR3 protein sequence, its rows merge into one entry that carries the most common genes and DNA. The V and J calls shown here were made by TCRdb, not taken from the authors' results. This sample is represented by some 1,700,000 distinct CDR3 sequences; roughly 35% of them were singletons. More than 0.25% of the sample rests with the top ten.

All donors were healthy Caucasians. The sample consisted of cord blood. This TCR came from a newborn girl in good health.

This receptor has the CDR3 CASILAGGTYEQYF. The sequenced DNA: TGCGCCAGCATCTTGGCGGGAGGGACCTACGAGCAGTACTTC. Recombination connected TRBV5-1 to TRBJ2-7; 9 middle bases align to TRBD2. In the germline V gene, CDR1 corresponds to SGHRS and CDR2 to YFSETQ. The CDR3 measures 14 amino acids from cysteine to phenylalanine. This entry keeps only the CDR3 DNA: 42 bases, framed from base 1.